The 25 T cell receptor beta chains below come from one sample, sequenced in a study of cytomegalovirus exposure and HLA in healthy donors. In the PCR, 60 Vbeta and 13 Jbeta primers were used. Here immunoSEQ multiplex PCR was the method, and the copy in TCRdb shows in-frame clones only, minus some. Of 90,000 or so clones in the sample, around 82% were seen once. What was sequenced was PBMCs. Source of these receptors: a young man in good health and CMV-seropositive.

The chain uses TRBV5-1 and TRBJ2-3, with a tentative D call TRBD2 (7 bases). Looked up from germline, CDR1 is SGHRS and CDR2 is YFSETQ. This CDR3 is built from 15 residues. V lost 7 bases and J 3 bases, leaving 18 bases between the germline ends. CDR3 DNA: TGCGCCAGCCTCCCTTGGGGGGGCGAGACAGATACGCAGTATTTT. Amino acids: CASLPWGGETDTQYF. The full variable domain, in which reference TRBV5-1 and TRBJ2-3 provide the parts outside the CDR3, is KAGVTQTPRYLIKTRGQQVTLSCSPISGHRSVSWYQQTPGQGLQFLFEYFSETQRNKGNFPGRFSGRQFSNSRSEMNVSTLELGDSALYLCASLPWGGETDTQYFGPGTRLTVL.

The chain carries TRBV18 and TRBJ2-1; the match to TRBD2 covers 9 bases. Germline CDR1 is KGHSH and CDR2 is LQKENI. With V trimmed by 3 bases and J by 0 bases, 3 bases remained unmatched. The CDR3 contains 16 residues. CDR3 DNA: TGTGCCAGCTCACCTAGCGGGAGTAGCTCCTACAATGAGCAGTTCTTC. Protein product: CASSPSGSSSYNEQFF. Complete variable domain (other parts from reference TRBV18 and TRBJ2-1): NAGVMQNPRHLVRRRGQEARLRCSPMKGHSHVYWYRQLPEEGLKFMVYLQKENIIDESGMPKERFSAEFPKEGPSILRIQQVVRGDSAAYFCASSPSGSSSYNEQFFGPGTRLTVL.

The chain uses TRBV5-6 and TRBJ1-5, with D perhaps matching TRBD1 (5 bases). Germline V gene sequence: CDR1 SGHDT, CDR2 YYEEEE. There are 13 residues in the CDR3. V shed 1 base and J shed 11 bases, with 13 bases lying between them. CDR3 sequence reads: CASSLSQGGAQHF. The CDR3 coding sequence is TGTGCCAGCAGCTTGAGCCAGGGCGGGGCCCAGCATTTT.

V and J are TRBV7-2 and TRBJ1-2; no definite D call. CDR1 is SGHTA, CDR2 FQGNSA, per germline. This CDR3 has 12 residues. Trimming took off 1 base at V and 4 bases at J, with 4 bases between the two ends. CDR3 DNA sequence: TGTGCCAGCAGCTTAGACAGCTATGGCTACACCTTC. Translating it yields CASSLDSYGYTF.

This clone has a single count. The rearrangement joins TRBV6-5 to TRBJ1-5, with D unclear. This CDR3 contains 15 residues. Looked up from germline, CDR1 is MNHEY and CDR2 is SVGAGI. V dropped 5 bases and J dropped 0 bases, with 11 bases sitting between them. CDR3 nucleotides: TGTGCCAGCAGTGTAACGGTGTATAGCAATCAGCCCCAGCATTTT. This sequence encodes CASSVTVYSNQPQHF.

The chain is built from TRBV14 and TRBJ2-7, with 14 bases matching TRBD2. Germline trimming cut 4 bases from V and 0 bases from J; bases unmatched to any gene: 20. CDR1 and CDR2 (germline): SGHDN, FVKESK. The CDR3 loop spans 22 amino acids. Here the CDR3 reads CASSLMEKPGTSGRPNSYEQYF. DNA of the CDR3: TGTGCCAGCAGCCTGATGGAGAAACCCGGGACTAGCGGGAGACCCAACTCCTACGAGCAGTACTTC.

The chain employs TRBV10-3 and TRBJ2-7; the match to TRBD2 covers 8 bases. The CDR3 has 15 residues. V gave up 6 bases and J gave up 5 bases; unmatched junction bases: 12. Germline values: CDR1 ENHRY, CDR2 SYGVKD. CDR3 loop: CAIRRQERETNEQYF. In DNA, the CDR3 is TGTGCCATCAGGCGACAGGAGCGGGAGACTAACGAGCAGTACTTC.

The chain joins TRBV4-3 to TRBJ1-1; D is unresolved. From germline, CDR1 is LGHNA and CDR2 YSLEER. CDR3 size: 14 residues. With 5 bases removed from V and 1 base from J, the gap between germline ends came to 11 bases. The DNA of the CDR3 is TGCGCCAGCAGCTTGAGTAAGCCGAACACTGAAGCTTTCTTT. Encoded protein: CASSLSKPNTEAFF.

The chain couples TRBV30 to TRBJ2-7; TRBD2 aligns across 8 bases. The length of the CDR3 is 15 residues. Germline CDR1 GTSNPN, CDR2 SVGIG (reference sequence). V shed 1 base and J 0 bases; nucleotides not matched to a gene: 5. Here the CDR3 DNA reads TGTGCCTGGAGTGGTGTAGCGGGGAGCTCCTACGAGCAGTACTTC. It yields the protein CAWSGVAGSSYEQYF.

This clone has just one count. V is TRBV25-1 and J is TRBJ1-6; D uncertain. This CDR3 region has 12 residues. Trimming took 4 bases from V and 4 from J, leaving 2 bases between them. Germline V gives CDR1 MGHDK, CDR2 SYGVNS. CDR3 in DNA: TGTGCCAGCAGTGTATATAATTCACCCCTCCACTTT. This translates into CASSVYNSPLHF.

The chain employs TRBV30 and TRBJ1-2, with 8 bases lining up with TRBD1. J was trimmed by 5 bases and V by 0 bases; bases with no gene match: 8. CDR1 GTSNPN and CDR2 SVGIG come from the germline V gene (reference sequence). This CDR3 contains 15 residues. The CDR3 DNA reads as TGTGCCTGGAGTGTACGGGACAGGCGTCTTTATGGCTACACCTTC. Translated, it gives CAWSVRDRRLYGYTF.

The chain recombines TRBV10-3 with TRBJ2-5, with no clear D. The J call may not be correct, given that the DNA end is closer to TRBJ2-7. Germline V gives CDR1 ENHRY, CDR2 SYGVKD. This CDR3 has 12 residues. DNA of the CDR3: TGTGCCATCAGTGAGTCCGCTGCCGAGCAGTACTTC. Its translation: CAISESAAEQYF.

The gene calls are TRBV10-2 and TRBJ2-2, with 7 bases fitting TRBD1. This CDR3 comprises 15 residues. Germline V gene sequence: CDR1 WSHSY, CDR2 SAAADI. The trim removed 7 bases at V and 4 bases at J, leaving 9 bases unmatched. The CDR3 sequence: CASNEVQGVTGELFF. For the CDR3, the DNA is TGCGCCAGCAACGAGGTGCAGGGGGTCACCGGGGAGCTGTTTTTT.

The chain employs TRBV30 and TRBJ2-5; D is undetermined. The J call is in doubt because the DNA end fits TRBJ2-7 better. This CDR3 has 11 residues. The germline V gene encodes CDR1 GTSNPN and CDR2 SVGIG (reference sequence). The DNA for the CDR3 is TGTGCCTGGAGTGTAACTCCCGAGCAGTACTTC. It encodes CAWSVTPEQYF.

The table lists this clone with a few counts. The rearrangement uses TRBV6-5 and TRBJ2-1, with 9 bases lining up with TRBD1. This CDR3 is 14 amino acids long. CDR1 MNHEY and CDR2 SVGAGI come from the germline V gene. V shed 5 bases, J shed 5 bases, and the junction held 4 bases outside the gene matches. CDR3 in DNA: TGTGCCAGCAGTCGGGACAGGGTCAACAATGAGCAGTTCTTC. Encoded protein: CASSRDRVNNEQFF.

The chain is built from TRBV5-4 and TRBJ2-7; 9 nucleotides align to TRBD2. Looked up from germline, CDR1 is SGHNT and CDR2 is YYREEE (reference sequence). V gave up 1 base and J gave up 1 base; unmatched junction bases: 3. The CDR3 has 15 residues. The CDR3, as DNA: TGTGCCAGCAGCTTGCAACTAGCGGGTTCCTACGAGCAGTACTTC. Residues: CASSLQLAGSYEQYF.

The chain uses TRBV7-8 and TRBJ2-1; 9 nucleotides align to TRBD2. After removal of 4 bases from V and 2 bases from J, the junction contained 12 bases not matched to a gene. CDR1 and CDR2 (germline): SGHVS, FQNEAQ. The length of the CDR3 is 18 residues. CDR3 amino acids: CASSWGGRASVAYNEQFF. CDR3 sequence (DNA): TGTGCCAGCAGCTGGGGCGGGAGGGCCTCTGTGGCCTACAATGAGCAGTTCTTC.

The chain is built from TRBV20-1 and TRBJ2-3; D ambiguous. This CDR3 has 10 amino acids. V was trimmed by 3 bases and J by 5 bases, leaving 3 bases between them. Germline values: CDR1 DFQATT, CDR2 SNEGSKA (reference sequence). The CDR3 DNA is TGCAGTGCTAGCCTAGATACGCAGTATTTT. Translated, it gives CSASLDTQYF.

The chain combines TRBV5-1 with TRBJ2-7; D remains ambiguous. This CDR3 is built from 13 residues. V lost 0 bases to trimming and J lost 1 base, with 5 bases between them. Germline assignment: CDR1 SGHRS and CDR2 YFSETQ. CDR3 in amino acids: CASSLAQSYEQYF. The CDR3 DNA sequence: TGCGCCAGCAGCTTGGCCCAATCCTACGAGCAGTACTTC.

This chain connects TRBV5-1 to TRBJ1-4; TRBD1 agrees at 7 bases. This CDR3 is 15 amino acids long. Germline CDR1 SGHRS, CDR2 YFSETQ. With V trimmed by 4 bases and J by 8 bases, 11 bases remained unmatched. CDR3 nucleotides: TGCGCCAGCAGCCCCTCCCGGGACAGTGGGGAAAAACTGTTTTTT. Its translation is CASSPSRDSGEKLFF.

This chain uses TRBV28 with TRBJ2-6; D is undetermined. The germline V gene has CDR1 MDHEN and CDR2 SYDVKM. The CDR3 contains 13 residues. V was clipped by 8 bases and J by 2 bases, with 7 bases between them. The CDR3, as DNA: TGTGCCAGCGGAGTCCCTGGGGCCAACGTCCTGACTTTC. Translation: CASGVPGANVLTF. The complete variable domain, with remaining parts taken from reference TRBV28 and TRBJ2-6, reads DVKVTQSSRYLVKRTGEKVFLECVQDMDHENMFWYRQDPGLGLRLIYFSYDVKMKEKGDIPEGYSVSREKKERFSLILESASTNQTSMYLCASGVPGANVLTFGAGSRLTVL.

The V gene is TRBV6-1, the J gene TRBJ2-1; 9 bases match TRBD1. In germline, CDR1 is MNHNS, CDR2 SASEGT. CDR3 length equals 15 residues. The junction had 12 bases not matched to a gene; V was cut back by 6 bases and J by 9 bases. DNA for the CDR3: TGTGCCAGCAGCGAGGGACAGGGAGGAGTTGGTGAGCAGTTCTTC. Translation gives CASSEGQGGVGEQFF.

The chain recombines TRBV9 with TRBJ2-7; D remains ambiguous. Trimming pared 0 bases from V and 2 bases from J, leaving 9 bases between. CDR1 is SGDLS, CDR2 YYNGEE, per germline. This CDR3 spans 14 amino acids. The CDR3 DNA follows: TGTGCCAGCAGCGTAGCTGACAACCCCTACGAGCAGTACTTC. Amino acid sequence: CASSVADNPYEQYF. Variable domain in full (rest from reference TRBV9 and TRBJ2-7): DSGVTQTPKHLITATGQRVTLRCSPRSGDLSVYWYQQSLDQGLQFLIQYYNGEERAKGNILERFSAQQFPDLHSELNLSSLELGDSALYFCASSVADNPYEQYFGPGTRLTVT.

This clone has a handful of counts. The chain carries TRBV10-3 and TRBJ1-6; 8 nucleotides line up with TRBD1. In germline, CDR1 is ENHRY, CDR2 SYGVKD. CDR3 length: 13 residues. Trimming at V came to 7 bases and at J to 8 bases, leaving 4 bases not matched to a gene. CDR3 bases: TGTGCCATCATGGCAGGGGGCGATTCACCCCTCCACTTT. It yields the protein CAIMAGGDSPLHF.

This chain uses TRBV28 with TRBJ1-2; possible D gene TRBD1, 6 bases. CDR1 is MDHEN, CDR2 SYDVKM, per germline. V shed 2 bases and J shed 8 bases, with 15 bases lying between them. This CDR3 comprises 14 residues. The CDR3, as DNA: TGTGCCAGCAGTTTAACAACACAGGGAAACGGCTACACCTTC. It translates to CASSLTTQGNGYTF.